This TCR beta chain was retrieved from a study of vaccination and CD4 T cells after COVID-19. In the study overall: Post-COVID samples were collected a median roughly 3 months following diagnosis, spanning 35 to 161.

On this clonotype: What it recognizes is unknown.

This CDR3 is 13 amino acids long. The germline CDR1 and CDR2 sequences are SGHDN and FVKESK. Trimming took off 3 bases at V and 5 bases at J, with 10 bases between the two ends. This sample's treatment: roughly 10-day PBMC culture with coronavirus spike peptide pools or control peptides (ViraFEST assay). Dates of PCR positivity, March to December 2020, preceded the US Alpha, Beta and Delta variants. PBMCs were cultured at around 2 million per well with approximately 10 IU/ml IL-2 and approximately 9.8 ug/ml peptide pools. Findings and limits, study-wide: Spike mono-reactivity was found in 304 of 307 vaccine-specific clones from convalescent patients.

The study sequenced cultured CD4+ T cell DNA using the Oncomine TCR Beta short-read assay. A single record per CDR3 protein comes from TCRdb applying MiXCR to the PCR reads. The sample shows some 21,000 distinct CDR3 sequences, 38% of them seen only once. The sequence came from a human donor who had recovered from COVID-19. The specimen was CD4+ T cells from blood, cultured in vitro, collected before SARS-CoV-2 vaccination. The gene calls are TRBV14 and TRBJ2-5; D ambiguous. As DNA, the CDR3 is TGTGCCAGCAGCCAGAACTCCTGGGAGACCCAGTACTTC. It is translated as CASSQNSWETQYF.